This TCR beta chain originates from a study of blood T cell repertoires in COVID-19. This CDR3 contains 12 residues. The germline gives CDR1 SQVTM, CDR2 ANQGSEA. V lost 1 base and J lost 7, with 10 bases in between. Measured with immunoSEQ multiplex PCR; TCRdb has only the in-frame clones, and not every one. Altogether about 160,000 clones are present, about 85% being singletons, with the ten largest covering under 8.5%. The clonotype originates from a woman in her sixties with COVID-19, enrolled during active disease. J is TRBJ1-2 and V is TRBV29-1; D perhaps matches TRBD1 (5 bases). Sequenced material: peripheral blood. The CDR3 region is CSVEVIGAGYTF. CDR3 nucleotide sequence: TGCAGCGTTGAAGTAATAGGGGCTGGCTACACCTTC.